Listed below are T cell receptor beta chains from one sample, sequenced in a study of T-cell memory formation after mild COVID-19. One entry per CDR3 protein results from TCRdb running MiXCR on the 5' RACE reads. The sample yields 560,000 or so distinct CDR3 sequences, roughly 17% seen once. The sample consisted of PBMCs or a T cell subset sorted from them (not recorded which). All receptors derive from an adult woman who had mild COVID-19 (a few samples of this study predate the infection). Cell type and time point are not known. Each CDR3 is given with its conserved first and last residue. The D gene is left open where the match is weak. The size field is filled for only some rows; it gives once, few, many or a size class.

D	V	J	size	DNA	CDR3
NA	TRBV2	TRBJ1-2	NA	TGTGCCAGCAGGGCCGCCAGGGCAGGCTATGGCTACACCTTC	CASRAARAGYGYTF
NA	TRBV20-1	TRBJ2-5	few	TGCAGTGCTAGAGAGTACCAAGAGACCCAGTACTTC	CSAREYQETQYF
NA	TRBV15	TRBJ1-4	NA	TGTGCCACCAGCAGAGTAGGCCCTGAAGGGGAACTGTTTTTT	CATSRVGPEGELFF
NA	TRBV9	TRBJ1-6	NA	TGTGCCAGCAGCGTAGGGGATTATAATTCACCCCTCCACTTT	CASSVGDYNSPLHF
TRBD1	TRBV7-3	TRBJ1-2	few	TGTGCCAGCAGCTTAGCCCCGGTTGGACAGGGGGACTATGGCTACACCTTC	CASSLAPVGQGDYGYTF
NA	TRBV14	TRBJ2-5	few	TGTGCCAGCAGCCCTACTCAGGGGACGACCCAGTACTTC	CASSPTQGTTQYF
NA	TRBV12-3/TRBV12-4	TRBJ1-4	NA	TGTGCCAGCAGTTCCGGACCGAGGGATGAAAAACTGTTTTTT	CASSSGPRDEKLFF
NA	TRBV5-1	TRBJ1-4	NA	TGCGCCAGCCAGTTGCACGGGCGAGAAAAACTGTTTTTT	CASQLHGREKLFF
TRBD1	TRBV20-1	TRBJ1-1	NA	TGCAGTGCTAGCCAGGGGACAGGGATCACTGAAGCTTTCTTT	CSASQGTGITEAFF
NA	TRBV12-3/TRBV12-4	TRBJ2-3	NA	TGCGCCAGCAGCTTCACTGAAACGCAGTATTTT	CASSFTETQYF
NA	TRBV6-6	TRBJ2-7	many	TGTGCCAGCAGTTCAGTATCCAGCTCCTACGAGCAGTACTTC	CASSSVSSSYEQYF
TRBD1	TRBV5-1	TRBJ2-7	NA	TGCGCCAGCAGCTCTGGGACAGGGGGTATCGACGAGCAGTACTTC	CASSSGTGGIDEQYF
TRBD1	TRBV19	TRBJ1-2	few	TGTGCCAGCCGTAGGCCCGGGACAGTCTATGGCTACACCTTC	CASRRPGTVYGYTF
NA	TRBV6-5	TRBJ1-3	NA	TGTGCCAGCAGGCTACTCGTGTTAGGAGAATTCGGAAACACCATATATTTT	CASRLLVLGEFGNTIYF
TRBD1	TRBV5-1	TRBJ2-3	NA	TGCGCCAGCAGCGGACGGACAGGGCCAGATACGCAGTATTTT	CASSGRTGPDTQYF
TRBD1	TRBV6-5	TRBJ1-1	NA	TGTGCCAGCAGTTACTCGAGCGGGACAGGGTTACGCGCTTTCTTT	CASSYSSGTGLRAFF
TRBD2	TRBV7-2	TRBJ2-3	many	TGTGCCAGCAGCTTATTAGCGGGAGGGAGCACAGATACGCAGTATTTT	CASSLLAGGSTDTQYF
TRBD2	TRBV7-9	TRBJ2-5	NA	TGTGCCAGCAGCTTAGCCTCGGCTAGCGGCCGCCCGTACTTC	CASSLASASGRPYF
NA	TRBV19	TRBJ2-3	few	TGTGCCAGTAGTGCTCAGCGGGTTACGCAGTATTTT	CASSAQRVTQYF
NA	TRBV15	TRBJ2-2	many	TGTGCCACCAGCACACTAGTGTGGAACACCGGGGAGCTGTTTTTT	CATSTLVWNTGELFF
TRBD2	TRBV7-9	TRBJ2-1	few	TGTGCCAGCAGCTTAGAGAGTGCTAGCGGCACGAGGGAGCAGTTCTTC	CASSLESASGTREQFF
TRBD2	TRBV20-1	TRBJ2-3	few	TGCAGTGCTAGAGATCTAACTAGCGGCACCACAGATACGCAGTATTTT	CSARDLTSGTTDTQYF
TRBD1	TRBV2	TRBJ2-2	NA	TGTGCCGGCGGCTCGGGACAGGGGGCCGGGGAGCTGTTTTTT	CAGGSGQGAGELFF
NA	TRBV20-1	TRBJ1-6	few	TGCAGTGCTAGCCGGGATTTGGGGAATTCACCCCTCCACTTT	CSASRDLGNSPLHF
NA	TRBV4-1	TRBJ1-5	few	TGCGCCAGCAGCCATGATCAGGGTACCGAGCAGCCCCAGCATTTT	CASSHDQGTEQPQHF
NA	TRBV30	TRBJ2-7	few	TGTGCCTGGAGTAACCGGGCCTCCTACGAGCAGTACTTC	CAWSNRASYEQYF
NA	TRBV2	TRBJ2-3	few	TGTGCCAGCAAGTCAGGGCTTCCCACAGATACGCAGTATTTT	CASKSGLPTDTQYF
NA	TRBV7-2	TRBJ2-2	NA	TGTGCCAGCAGCTTATTTATGGCCCGAGGGACCGGGGAGCTGTTTTTT	CASSLFMARGTGELFF
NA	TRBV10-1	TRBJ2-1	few	TGCGCCAGCAGTGAGTCGGGCCGCAGCTCCTACAATGAGCAGTTCTTC	CASSESGRSSYNEQFF
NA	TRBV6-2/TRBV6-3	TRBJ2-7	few	TGTGCCAGCAGTTATCAACGACAGAAGAGCTCCTACGAGCAGTACTTC	CASSYQRQKSSYEQYF
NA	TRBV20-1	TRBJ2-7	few	TGCAGTGCTAGGGCGAGGCTCACCTACGAGCAGTACTTC	CSARARLTYEQYF
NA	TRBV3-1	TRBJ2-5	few	TGTGCCAGCAGCCAAACCGCGGAGACCCAGTACTTC	CASSQTAETQYF
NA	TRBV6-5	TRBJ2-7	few	TGTGCCAGCAGTCCGGGGACGGACCTCCATTACGAGCAGTACTTC	CASSPGTDLHYEQYF
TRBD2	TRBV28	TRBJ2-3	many	TGTGCCTGGTCAACCTGGGATCTAGCGGGGGGGCCAGATACGCAGTATTTT	CAWSTWDLAGGPDTQYF
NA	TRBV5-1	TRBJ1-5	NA	TGCGCCAGCAGCCCCGATGGGACAATCGGACAGCCCCAGCATTTT	CASSPDGTIGQPQHF
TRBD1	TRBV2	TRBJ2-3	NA	TGTGCCTCGTCGACAGGGAGCGGTAGCACAGATACGCAGTATTTT	CASSTGSGSTDTQYF
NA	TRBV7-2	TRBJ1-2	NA	TGTGCCAGCAGCTTACAGTCCGAGGGGACCTATGGCTACACCTTC	CASSLQSEGTYGYTF
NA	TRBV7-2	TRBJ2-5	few	TGTGCCAGCAGCTTAAGCAGTGGGCGGGAGACCCAGTACTTC	CASSLSSGRETQYF
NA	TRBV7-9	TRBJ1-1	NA	TGTGCCAGCAGCCTAGGGGGATTCGGAGGCGAAGCTTTCTTT	CASSLGGFGGEAFF
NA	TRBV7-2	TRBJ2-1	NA	TGTGCCAGCAGTTTACTAGGGGCGGGACATGAGCAGTTCTTC	CASSLLGAGHEQFF
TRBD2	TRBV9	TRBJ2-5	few	TGTGCCAGCAGCGTGACTAGCGGGGGGGGTGAGACCCAGTACTTC	CASSVTSGGGETQYF
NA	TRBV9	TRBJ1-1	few	TGTGCCAGCAGCGTGTCTGCGGGTACTGAAGCTTTCTTT	CASSVSAGTEAFF
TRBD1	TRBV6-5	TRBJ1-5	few	TGTGCCAGCAGAACAGGGGCTGTTAGCAATCAGCCCCAGCATTTT	CASRTGAVSNQPQHF
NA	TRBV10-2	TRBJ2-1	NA	TGCGCCAGTCTCCGAATACTCTCAGCTCCCGGGACACCCGACAATGAGCAGTTCTTC	CASLRILSAPGTPDNEQFF
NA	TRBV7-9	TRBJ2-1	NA	TGTGCCAGCAGCCGACTAGAACTTCGAAGCGATGAGCAGTTCTTC	CASSRLELRSDEQFF
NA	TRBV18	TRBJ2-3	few	TGTGCCAGCTCACCGACAAGGTCAGATACGCAGTATTTT	CASSPTRSDTQYF
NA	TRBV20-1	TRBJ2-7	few	TGCAGTGCTAGAGATCAATTGGGCGGAACTATCTACGAGCAGTACTTC	CSARDQLGGTIYEQYF
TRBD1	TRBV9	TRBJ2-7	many	TGTGCCAGCAGCTCCCGGGACAGGGGGTCCTACGAGCAGTACTTC	CASSSRDRGSYEQYF
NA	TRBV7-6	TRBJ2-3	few	TGTGCCAGCAGCTTATTCATAGCGTCCCCAGATACGCAGTATTTT	CASSLFIASPDTQYF
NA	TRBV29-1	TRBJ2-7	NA	TGCAGCGTTGCCCTACAGGATTCCTACGAGCAGTACTTC	CSVALQDSYEQYF
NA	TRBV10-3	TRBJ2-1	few	TGTGCCATCAGTGAGTCGACTCGGGGCGGAACTTACAATGAGCAGTTCTTC	CAISESTRGGTYNEQFF
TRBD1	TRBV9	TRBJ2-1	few	TGTGCCAGCAGCGTTGTTCCGGGACAGGAGCAGTTCTTC	CASSVVPGQEQFF
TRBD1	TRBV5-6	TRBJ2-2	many	TGTGCCAGCAGAATAGGGGGACAGGGTCTCACCGGGGAGCTGTTTTTT	CASRIGGQGLTGELFF
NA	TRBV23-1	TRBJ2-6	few	TGCGCCAGCAGTCCTGGACTCACCTCTGGGGCCAACGTCCTGACTTTC	CASSPGLTSGANVLTF
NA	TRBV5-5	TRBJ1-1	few	TGTGCCAGCAGCTTGGGTAGAGCCATCATGAACACTGAAGCTTTCTTT	CASSLGRAIMNTEAFF
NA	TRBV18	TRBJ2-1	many	TGTGCCAGCTCACCACCCTCCAGGGCCAATGAGCAGTTCTTC	CASSPPSRANEQFF
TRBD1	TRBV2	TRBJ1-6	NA	TGTGCCAGCACCGGACAGGCCTCTAATTCACCCCTCCACTTT	CASTGQASNSPLHF
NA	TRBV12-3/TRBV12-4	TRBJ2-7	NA	TGTGCCAGCAGTTTAGCGCGAGCCTACGAGCAGTACTTC	CASSLARAYEQYF
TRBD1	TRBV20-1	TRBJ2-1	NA	TGCAGTGCTAGAGCTCGACCCCCGGGCAGGGGGCGAGGTGAGCAGTTCTTC	CSARARPPGRGRGEQFF